The clone carrying this T cell receptor (beta chain) was recorded a few times. Trimming removed 3 bases at V and 5 bases at J, with 11 bases between. Germline CDR1 SQVTM, CDR2 ANQGSEA. The CDR3 is 12 residues long. This specimen comes from a study of naive and memory T cell subsets. An oligonucleotide containing a UMI was ligated to the 3' end of TCR cDNA. Input was about 1 to 1000 ng of DNase-treated total RNA without cell sorting. The SP2 primer and nested alpha and beta constant region primers amplified ligated cDNA in four rounds. Reverse transcription of blood and skin TCR RNA was primed at alpha and beta constant regions. Using its own MiXCR run on the 5' RACE reads, TCRdb lists one record per CDR3 protein. This table has about 32,000 distinct CDR3 sequences, approximately 16% appearing once.

The clonotype comes from a female donor in good health. This chain uses TRBV29-1 with TRBJ2-7; D uncertain. The CDR3 loop reads CSVDSGVDEQYF. CDR3 nucleotide sequence: TGCAGCGTTGATTCTGGGGTGGACGAGCAGTACTTC.